This T cell receptor beta chain was observed in a study of T cells in Graves' hyperthyroidism and ophthalmopathy. Study in general: Peripheral blood was obtained at initial diagnosis, preceding any treatment. Study-level results: Most thyroid-expanded clonotypes above 0.001 were also found in blood.

To note about this clonotype: Its antigen is unknown. The junction departs from germline at one end; a sequencing error may be responsible.

Amplified TCR beta CDR3 regions came from RNA transcripts. The study used the HTBI primer set for a first-round RT-PCR of the TCR CDR3. TCRdb re-derived calls from the multiplex PCR reads in MiXCR, one entry per CDR3 protein. The data show around 700,000 distinct CDR3 sequences, with roughly a sixth seen just once and 15% to 20% held by the top ten. Per the germline V gene, CDR1 is MNHNS and CDR2 is SASEGT. The CDR3 contains 15 residues. The chain recombines TRBV6-1 with TRBJ2-2, with 8 bases lining up with TRBD1. Sequenced: blood. The TCR sequence derives from a woman aged 45-65 years with Graves' hyperthyroidism that later progressed to Graves' ophthalmopathy. The CDR3 coding sequence is TGTGCCTGCAGTGAAGTAGGACAGGGCACCGGGGAGCTGTTTTTT. It codes for CACSEVGQGTGELFF.